These T cell receptor beta chains were read from a single sample in a study of T cell repertoires in cytomegalovirus infection. TCRdb re-analysed the reads in MiXCR, keeping a single row per CDR3 protein. The sample yields around 180,000 distinct CDR3 sequences, 28% seen once. Material for sequencing was PBMCs. Receptor source: a human donor in good health (CMV status not recorded). Some clones in this sample may be carry-over from other donors' samples. CDR3s include the opening cysteine and the closing phenylalanine or tryptophan. D genes are given only for firm matches. Clone size is given for some rows only: seen once, a few or many times, or a class if the clone is expanded.

clone_size,j_call,d_call,v_call,cdr3_aa,cdr3_nt
many,TRBJ2-1,TRBD2,TRBV7-2,CASSSQRGNSYNEQFF,TGTGCCAGCAGCTCACAGCGGGGGAACTCCTACAATGAGCAGTTCTTC
few,TRBJ2-2,TRBD1,TRBV10-3,CAISGQGAGSDTGELFF,TGTGCCATCAGTGGACAGGGGGCAGGTTCCGACACCGGGGAGCTGTTTTTT
few,TRBJ2-6,NA,TRBV10-3,CAISESGSGANVLTF,TGTGCCATCAGTGAGTCTGGGTCCGGGGCCAACGTCCTGACTTTC
NA,TRBJ1-2,NA,TRBV20-1,CSAAGGEIAYGYTF,TGCAGTGCCGCAGGTGGGGAGATCGCCTATGGCTACACCTTC
few,TRBJ2-1,TRBD2,TRBV19,CASEGSGGPNEQFF,TGTGCCTCCGAGGGAAGCGGGGGGCCCAATGAGCAGTTCTTC
NA,TRBJ2-7,NA,TRBV5-1,CAGSLSGQFPFYEQYF,TGCGCCGGCAGCTTGTCCGGACAGTTTCCGTTTTACGAGCAGTACTTC
many,TRBJ2-3,NA,TRBV7-6,CASSLDPGTDTQYF,TGTGCCAGCAGCTTAGACCCAGGCACAGATACGCAGTATTTT
NA,TRBJ1-2,NA,TRBV2,CASSEGTAYGYTF,TGTGCCAGCAGTGAAGGGACAGCCTATGGCTACACCTTC
few,TRBJ1-6,TRBD1,TRBV12-3/TRBV12-4,CASSSPWQGVNSPLHF,TGTGCCAGCAGTTCCCCTTGGCAGGGGGTTAATTCACCCCTCCACTTT
few,TRBJ2-1,TRBD1,TRBV7-4,CASSRSWQGAIF,TGTGCCAGCAGTCGGTCGTGGCAGGGGGCAATCTTC
NA,TRBJ1-1,TRBD1,TRBV4-1,CASSQPGRRDRGQRTTEAFF,TGCGCCAGCAGCCAGCCAGGGCGCCGGGACAGGGGTCAGAGGACCACTGAAGCTTTCTTT
once,TRBJ1-2,TRBD1,TRBV10-3,CAISPGTAGGYTF,TGTGCCATCAGTCCCGGGACAGCCGGGGGCTACACCTTC
NA,TRBJ2-6,NA,TRBV19,CASGGMRGSGANVLTF,TGTGCCAGTGGGGGTATGAGGGGTTCTGGGGCCAACGTCCTGACTTTC
NA,TRBJ1-6,NA,TRBV29-1,CSVGGGFRSSYNSPLHF,TGCAGCGTTGGGGGCGGCTTCCGGAGCTCCTATAATTCACCCCTCCACTTT
many,TRBJ1-2,TRBD1,TRBV7-8,CASSLDRDRDYGYTF,TGTGCCAGCAGCTTAGATCGGGACAGGGACTATGGCTACACCTTC
NA,TRBJ1-2,TRBD1,TRBV29-1,CSVTDRADGYTF,TGCAGCGTGACGGACAGGGCAGATGGCTACACCTTC
NA,TRBJ1-1,TRBD1,TRBV7-4,CASSLPTGGMNTEAFF,TGTGCCAGCAGCCTCCCGACAGGGGGTATGAACACTGAAGCTTTCTTT
few,TRBJ1-2,NA,TRBV25-1,CASSGGLGYGYTF,TGTGCCAGCAGTGGGGGGCTTGGCTATGGCTACACCTTC
few,TRBJ1-2,NA,TRBV2,CASSEAQGTGGYTF,TGTGCCAGCAGTGAAGCGCAGGGGACCGGAGGCTACACCTTC
NA,TRBJ2-7,NA,TRBV11-2,CASSLEIPGQGSYEQYF,TGTGCCAGCAGTTTAGAAATTCCAGGGCAAGGCTCCTACGAGCAGTACTTC
few,TRBJ2-1,NA,TRBV6-2/TRBV6-3,CASSRRDNEQFF,TGTGCCAGCAGTCGCCGGGACAATGAGCAGTTCTTC
NA,TRBJ1-2,NA,TRBV20-1,CSAGGANYGYTF,TGCAGTGCTGGGGGGGCTAACTATGGCTACACCTTC
few,TRBJ1-2,NA,TRBV20-1,CSAMVAAWGGYTF,TGCAGTGCTATGGTGGCAGCCTGGGGTGGCTACACCTTC
many,TRBJ2-5,NA,TRBV5-1,CASSFSSGETQYF,TGCGCCAGCAGCTTCTCATCGGGAGAGACCCAGTACTTC
NA,TRBJ1-1,NA,TRBV29-1,CSVMDTEAFF,TGCAGCGTTATGGACACTGAAGCTTTCTTT
NA,TRBJ2-7,NA,TRBV19,CASSMGQSSYEQYF,TGTGCCAGTAGTATGGGACAATCGAGCTACGAGCAGTACTTC
few,TRBJ2-1,NA,TRBV19,CASSIAGVPFF,TGTGCCAGTAGTATAGCGGGGGTGCCGTTCTTC
NA,TRBJ1-1,TRBD1,TRBV12-3/TRBV12-4,CASSLGQGAIEAFF,TGTGCCAGCAGTTTAGGACAGGGGGCGATTGAAGCTTTCTTT
NA,TRBJ2-2,TRBD1,TRBV6-4,CASSETPGQGTGELFF,TGTGCCAGCAGCGAAACACCGGGACAGGGGACCGGGGAGCTGTTTTTT
NA,TRBJ2-1,TRBD2,TRBV9,CASSGWGRGGLDNEQFF,TGTGCCAGCAGCGGGTGGGGGCGGGGGGGCCTGGACAATGAGCAGTTCTTC
NA,TRBJ2-1,TRBD1,TRBV11-2,CASSQDRDNEQFF,TGTGCCAGCAGCCAAGACAGGGACAATGAGCAGTTCTTC
few,TRBJ2-2,TRBD2,TRBV6-6,CASRRLAGAHNTGELFF,TGTGCCAGCAGACGACTAGCGGGGGCCCATAACACCGGGGAGCTGTTTTTT
NA,TRBJ1-4,TRBD1,TRBV12-3/TRBV12-4,CASSSLTGGNEKLFF,TGTGCCAGCAGTTCCCTTACAGGGGGGAATGAAAAACTGTTTTTT
few,TRBJ2-2,TRBD1,TRBV12-5,CASGSQQGERELFF,TGTGCTAGTGGTTCCCAGCAGGGGGAGCGGGAGCTGTTTTTT
few,TRBJ2-7,NA,TRBV29-1,CSAKLAGEQYF,TGCAGCGCCAAACTCGCGGGAGAGCAGTACTTC
NA,TRBJ2-7,TRBD1,TRBV6-2/TRBV6-3,CASSTPGGHYEQYF,TGTGCCAGCAGTACCCCAGGGGGCCATTACGAGCAGTACTTC
NA,TRBJ2-6,TRBD1,TRBV27,CASRKGQVPLSGANVLTF,TGTGCCAGCAGGAAAGGACAGGTCCCCCTCTCTGGGGCCAACGTCCTGACTTTC
many,TRBJ2-1,TRBD1,TRBV7-6,CASSSDRAPGDEQFF,TGTGCCAGCAGCTCCGACAGGGCGCCCGGGGATGAGCAGTTCTTC
once,TRBJ2-7,TRBD1,TRBV12-3/TRBV12-4,CASSSRDSDSYEQYF,TGTGCCAGCAGTTCCCGGGACAGCGATTCCTACGAGCAGTACTTC
few,TRBJ2-1,NA,TRBV6-2/TRBV6-3,CASSYRGLVNEQFF,TGTGCCAGCAGTTACCGCGGGTTGGTCAATGAGCAGTTCTTC
NA,TRBJ1-1,NA,TRBV19,CASRDRGSGWRDTEAFF,TGTGCCAGTAGGGACAGAGGCTCGGGTTGGAGGGACACTGAAGCTTTCTTT
NA,TRBJ1-6,TRBD1,TRBV14,CASSQVMGQGNSPLHF,TGTGCCAGCAGCCAAGTTATGGGACAGGGGAATTCACCCCTCCACTTT
NA,TRBJ2-7,NA,TRBV10-3,CAISEASADGEQYF,TGTGCCATCAGTGAGGCCTCAGCGGATGGAGAGCAGTACTTC
few,TRBJ2-3,TRBD1,TRBV12-3/TRBV12-4,CASSLMGQGTDTQYF,TGTGCCAGCAGTTTAATGGGACAGGGAACAGATACGCAGTATTTT
many,TRBJ1-1,TRBD1,TRBV7-2,CASSYGQGAFF,TGTGCCAGCAGCTACGGACAGGGAGCTTTCTTT
NA,TRBJ1-1,NA,TRBV4-2,CASSQGVSSTEAFF,TGTGCCAGCAGCCAAGGGGTATCGTCCACTGAAGCTTTCTTT
NA,TRBJ2-1,TRBD2,TRBV15,CATSREAGGPYNEQFF,TGTGCCACCAGCAGGGAAGCGGGGGGCCCTTACAATGAGCAGTTCTTC
few,TRBJ2-5,TRBD2,TRBV7-3,CASSLTGSGIETQYF,TGTGCCAGCAGCTTAACGGGTAGCGGGATAGAGACCCAGTACTTC
NA,TRBJ1-1,NA,TRBV7-8,CASSLAGVTEAFF,TGTGCCAGCAGCTTAGCAGGGGTCACTGAAGCTTTCTTT
NA,TRBJ2-1,TRBD2,TRBV4-1,CASSQATKRGDLNEQFF,TGCGCCAGCAGCCAAGCCACCAAGCGGGGGGACCTCAATGAGCAGTTCTTC
many,TRBJ2-1,NA,TRBV7-6,CASSLEWTGNEQFF,TGTGCCAGCAGCTTAGAGTGGACGGGCAATGAGCAGTTCTTC
few,TRBJ1-5,NA,TRBV19,CASSSPGDHSNQPQHF,TGTGCCAGTAGTTCCCCGGGGGATCATAGCAATCAGCCCCAGCATTTT
few,TRBJ1-1,NA,TRBV5-1,CASSLAEAFF,TGCGCCAGCAGCTTGGCAGAAGCTTTCTTT
many,TRBJ2-3,TRBD2,TRBV2,CASSPAGGTDTQYF,TGTGCCAGCAGTCCAGCGGGGGGCACAGATACGCAGTATTTT
NA,TRBJ2-1,TRBD2,TRBV7-8,CASSLGRGGGYNEQFF,TGTGCCAGCAGCTTAGGGCGGGGGGGCGGATACAATGAGCAGTTCTTC
NA,TRBJ2-1,NA,TRBV11-2,CASSFRSLSSYNEQFF,TGTGCCAGCAGCTTCAGGTCTCTTAGCTCCTACAATGAGCAGTTCTTC
NA,TRBJ1-6,TRBD1,TRBV3-1,CASTGTGWDSPLHF,TGTGCCAGCACCGGGACAGGCTGGGATTCACCCCTCCACTTT